One sample yielded the 10 T cell receptor beta chains listed below, sequenced in a study of T cell responses to AZD1222 COVID-19 vaccine. Only in-frame clones appear in the TCRdb table, and some are missing; sequencing was by immunoSEQ multiplex PCR. The sample holds some 110,000 clones, 70% to 90% seen once. Sample: peripheral blood, taken on day 0 of MenACWY control vaccination. Every receptor here comes from an adult in good health.

The CDR3 DNA follows: TGTGCCAGCCTATCACCCCGGGACGCCTATGGCTACACCTTC. Protein sequence: CASLSPRDAYGYTF. The chain employs TRBV14 and TRBJ1-2; D is perhaps TRBD1 (5 bases). The CDR3 spans 14 residues. Trimming took off 8 bases at V and 4 bases at J, with 17 bases between the two ends. CDR1 SGHDN and CDR2 FVKESK come from the germline V gene.

This clone was recorded a few times. The J gene is TRBJ2-2, the V gene TRBV7-3, with D tentatively TRBD1 (6 bases). Germline CDR1 reads SGHTA; CDR2 reads FQGTGA. Trimming shortened V by 5 bases and J by 9 bases, and 19 bases separated the two germline ends. CDR3 length: 15 residues. CDR3 region: CASSTDGTQNRELFF. Written as DNA, the CDR3 is TGTGCCAGCAGCACAGACGGGACACAGAACCGGGAGCTGTTTTTT.

A single count supports this clone. V usage is TRBV29-1 and J usage is TRBJ2-3, with 7 nucleotides matching TRBD1. Germline lookup yields CDR1 SQVTM and CDR2 ANQGSEA. Trimming took 4 bases from V and 1 from J; bases not matched to a gene: 14. This CDR3 has 17 residues. The CDR3 DNA reads as TGCAGCGTTGGGAGGTTAGCCAGGGGGTCTCGCACAGATACGCAGTATTTT. Amino acid sequence: CSVGRLARGSRTDTQYF.

The chain employs TRBV11-2 and TRBJ2-3; D might be TRBD1 or TRBD2, each matching 6 bases. The germline V and J ends were trimmed by 1 base and 2 bases, with 7 bases remaining between them. From germline, CDR1 is SGHAT and CDR2 FQNNGV. CDR3 size: 14 residues. The CDR3 bases are TGTGCCAGCAGCTTAGGGGGGGCCACAGATACGCAGTATTTT. Translating it yields CASSLGGATDTQYF. The variable domain in full, completed from reference TRBV11-2 and TRBJ2-3, reads EAGVAQSPRYKIIEKRQSVAFWCNPISGHATLYWYQQILGQGPKLLIQFQNNGVVDDSQLPKDRFSAERLKGVDSTLKIQPAKLEDSAVYLCASSLGGATDTQYFGPGTRLTVL.

With regard to this clone: The sample has other DNA sequences that encode this CDR3 too. The CDR3, as DNA: TGTGCCAGTAGTATTCTGGGGTCCTATGGCTACACCTTC. As protein: CASSILGSYGYTF. The genes are TRBV19 and TRBJ1-2, with D unresolved. Germline V lookup: CDR1 LNHDA, CDR2 SQIVND (reference sequence). V was cut by 3 bases and J by 4 bases, with 9 bases left in between. This CDR3 has 13 residues.

V usage is TRBV28 and J usage is TRBJ1-2; D is uncertain. The CDR3 sequence is 14 residues long. The V end lost 3 bases, the J end lost 7 bases, and 15 bases lay between the germline ends. In germline, CDR1 is MDHEN, CDR2 SYDVKM. As DNA, the CDR3 is TGTGCCAGCAGTTTCTCCGCGGGGTTGGGTGGCTACACCTTC. Its protein product is CASSFSAGLGGYTF.

This clone has just a few counts. The chain employs TRBV9 and TRBJ1-1; D is uncertain. CDR1 SGDLS and CDR2 YYNGEE come from the germline V gene. The ends were cut back, 3 bases at V and 2 bases at J, with 14 bases in the middle. The CDR3 sequence is 15 residues long. CDR3 in DNA: TGTGCCAGCAGCGAAACCTCGACGGTAAACACTGAAGCTTTCTTT. Translated, it gives CASSETSTVNTEAFF.

The V call is TRBV5-1, the J call TRBJ2-3; 10 bases line up with TRBD2. Per the germline V gene, CDR1 is SGHRS and CDR2 is YFSETQ. V trimming: 1 base; J trimming: 0 bases; junction bases outside the gene matches: 5. This CDR3 is 17 amino acids long. The CDR3 DNA reads TGCGCCAGCAGCTTGACAGCGGGGGGGTATAGCACAGATACGCAGTATTTT. Encoded protein: CASSLTAGGYSTDTQYF.

The rearrangement links TRBV9 to TRBJ1-1; tentatively, D is TRBD1 (6 bases). This CDR3 has 15 residues. Trimming took 0 bases from V and 10 from J, leaving 19 bases between them. CDR1 and CDR2 from the germline V gene are SGDLS and YYNGEE. The CDR3 sequence is CASSVDGGPGSGAFF. CDR3 bases: TGTGCCAGCAGCGTAGATGGGGGGCCAGGTTCGGGAGCTTTCTTT.

The genes are TRBV5-6 and TRBJ1-2; 9 bases are a match to TRBD1. Germline V lookup: CDR1 SGHDT, CDR2 YYEEEE. V lost 0 bases and J lost 7; bases outside the gene matches: 1. The CDR3 extends over 13 amino acids. The CDR3 is CASSLGTGVGYTF. The CDR3, as DNA: TGTGCCAGCAGCTTGGGGACAGGGGTTGGCTACACCTTC.